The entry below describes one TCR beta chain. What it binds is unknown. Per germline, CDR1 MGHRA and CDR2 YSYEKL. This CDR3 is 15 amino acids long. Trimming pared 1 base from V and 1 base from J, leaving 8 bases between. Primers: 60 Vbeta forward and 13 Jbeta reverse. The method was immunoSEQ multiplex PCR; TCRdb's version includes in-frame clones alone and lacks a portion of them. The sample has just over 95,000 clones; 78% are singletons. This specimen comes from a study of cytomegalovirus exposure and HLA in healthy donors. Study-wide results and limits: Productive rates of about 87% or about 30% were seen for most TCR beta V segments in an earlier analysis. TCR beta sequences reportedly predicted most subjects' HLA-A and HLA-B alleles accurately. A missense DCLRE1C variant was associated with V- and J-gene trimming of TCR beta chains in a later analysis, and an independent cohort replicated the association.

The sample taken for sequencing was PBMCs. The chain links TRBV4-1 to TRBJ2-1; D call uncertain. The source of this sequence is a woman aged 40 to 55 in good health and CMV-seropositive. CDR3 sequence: CASSQGLVSYNEQFF. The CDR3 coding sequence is TGCGCCAGCAGCCAAGGGCTCGTATCCTACAATGAGCAGTTCTTC.